This T cell receptor beta chain was obtained from a study of T cells in Graves' hyperthyroidism and ophthalmopathy. The sample holds a few counts of this clonotype. Germline lookup yields CDR1 SQVTM and CDR2 ANQGSEA. The CDR3 totals 17 residues. Trimming removed 5 bases from V and 5 bases from J; junction bases left unmatched: 16. Amplification targeted TCR beta CDR3 regions from RNA transcripts. HTBI primers drove first-round RT-PCR of the TCR CDR3. Each CDR3 protein is one row after TCRdb ran MiXCR on the multiplex PCR reads. This sample has a few hundred thousand distinct CDR3 sequences, with approximately 17% found just once.

The TCR comes from a man between 18 and 29 years old with Graves' ophthalmopathy. The rearrangement uses TRBV29-1 and TRBJ2-5, with TRBD2 matching 11 bases. Material for sequencing was blood. Written as DNA, the CDR3 is TGCAGCGTTCTTCCCACTTTACTAGCGGGGGAATTGGAGACCCAGTACTTC. Translating it yields CSVLPTLLAGELETQYF.